This TCR beta chain was recovered during a study of cytomegalovirus exposure and HLA in healthy donors. Worth noting for this clone: Its target is unknown.

Notes on the study in general: The authors later linked a missense DCLRE1C variant to TCR beta V- and J-gene trimming. An apparent linkage of common viral pathogens to several of the most significant clusters emerged in a later analysis. In a later analysis, DRB1 alleles had the most associated TCRs; HLA-C alleles the fewest. Later work found most CMV-associated TCR beta chains apparently HLA-restricted.

The ends were cut back, 6 bases at V and 0 bases at J, with 16 bases in the middle. In germline, CDR1 is SGDLS, CDR2 YYNGEE. The CDR3 covers 17 residues. Both 60 Vbeta primers and 13 Jbeta primers went into the PCR. Assay used: immunoSEQ multiplex PCR; TCRdb lists only in-frame clones, some missing. The sample contains some 140,000 clones, 73% of which appear only once. Sequencing was performed on PBMCs. The chain carries TRBV9 and TRBJ2-6, with a possible D match to TRBD2 (6 bases). The TCR comes from a woman aged 40 to 49 in good health and CMV-seronegative. The CDR3, as DNA: TGTGCCAGCAAACGGGGACTGGGGAGCTCTGGGGCCAACGTCCTGACTTTC. It codes for CASKRGLGSSGANVLTF.